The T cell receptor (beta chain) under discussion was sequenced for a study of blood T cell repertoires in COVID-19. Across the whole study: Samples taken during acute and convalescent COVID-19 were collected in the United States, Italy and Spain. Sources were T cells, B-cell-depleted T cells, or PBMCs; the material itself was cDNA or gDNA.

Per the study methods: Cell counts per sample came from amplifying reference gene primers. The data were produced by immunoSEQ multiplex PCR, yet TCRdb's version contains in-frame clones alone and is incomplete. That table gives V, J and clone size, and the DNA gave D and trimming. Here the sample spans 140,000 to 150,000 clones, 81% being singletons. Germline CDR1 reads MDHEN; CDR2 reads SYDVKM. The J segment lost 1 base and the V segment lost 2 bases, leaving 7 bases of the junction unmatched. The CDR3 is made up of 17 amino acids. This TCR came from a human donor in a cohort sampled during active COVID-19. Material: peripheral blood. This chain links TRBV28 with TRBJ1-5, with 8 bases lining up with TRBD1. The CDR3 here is CASSLEGRGQSNQPQHF. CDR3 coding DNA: TGTGCCAGCAGTTTAGAGGGCAGGGGGCAGAGCAATCAGCCCCAGCATTTT.